Shown below are 30 T cell receptor beta chains from a single sample sequenced in a study of Graves' ophthalmopathy and Graves' hyperthyroidism. RNA transcripts were the template, and TCR beta CDR3 regions were amplified from them. HTBI primers primed a first-round RT-PCR, and a second-round multiplex PCR followed. TCRdb recomputed calls from the multiplex PCR reads with MiXCR, one row per CDR3 protein. In the table there are about 380,000 distinct CDR3 sequences, roughly 14% of which are singletons. Sequencing was done on a sample of peripheral blood. These receptors were obtained from a woman in her late teens or twenties with stable Graves' hyperthyroidism.

The table lists this clonotype with many counts. V and J are TRBV24-1 and TRBJ1-1; 8 bases fit TRBD1. CDR3 length: 16 amino acids. Germline V gene sequence: CDR1 KGHDR, CDR2 SFDVKD. V lost 3 bases and J lost 5; bases outside the gene matches: 10. CDR3 nucleotides: TGTGCCACCAGTGATACCGGGACAGGAACGAAAACTGAAGCTTTCTTT. Encoded protein: CATSDTGTGTKTEAFF.

This clonotype was detected many times. A read error may produce the germline difference seen at one junction end. The rearrangement joins TRBV6-1 to TRBJ2-7; tentative D call: TRBD2 (5 bases). The length of the CDR3 is 14 residues. The germline V gene has CDR1 MNHNS and CDR2 SASEGT. CDR3 sequence reads: CASRDGRASYEQYF. CDR3 DNA: TGTGCCAGCCGTGACGGGCGGGCCTCCTACGAGCAGTACTTC.

The CDR3 DNA is TGTGCCAGACCTAACAGGGGGAGTGATCAGCCCCAGCATTTT. It yields the protein CARPNRGSDQPQHF. This chain connects TRBV6-4 to TRBJ1-5; 8 bases match TRBD1. The CDR3 is 14 residues long. The V and J ends lost 9 bases and 5 bases, in that order; junction bases with no gene match: 9. CDR1 MRHNA and CDR2 SNTAGT come from the germline V gene.

This clonotype was recorded at least ten times. V gene TRBV7-2 combines with J gene TRBJ2-7, with D possibly TRBD2 on 5 matching bases. CDR3 length equals 12 residues. Trimming left V 4 bases short and J 3 bases short, with 7 bases between. CDR1 is SGHTA, CDR2 FQGNSA, per germline. In nucleotides, the CDR3 is TGTGCCAGCAGCTCGGGGATCTACGAGCAGTACTTC. Translated, it gives CASSSGIYEQYF.

There are many counts of this clonotype. The chain employs TRBV4-1 and TRBJ1-5; D not resolved. The CDR3 spans 14 residues. The V end was cut by 1 base, the J end by 3 bases, with 7 bases between. Germline V gene data show CDR1 as MGHRA and CDR2 as YSYEKL. This CDR3 reads CASSQVAFNQPQHF. CDR3 DNA sequence: TGCGCCAGCAGCCAAGTAGCTTTCAATCAGCCCCAGCATTTT.

The rearrangement uses TRBV20-1 and TRBJ1-1; D is unresolved. The germline gives CDR1 DFQATT, CDR2 SNEGSKA (reference sequence). Trimming stripped 3 bases from V and 0 bases from J, with 8 bases between. The CDR3 runs 13 residues. The CDR3 region has the DNA TGCAGTGCTAGGGCACCCATGAACACTGAAGCTTTCTTT. Residues: CSARAPMNTEAFF.

The rearrangement joins TRBV6-1 to TRBJ2-4; the D gene could be TRBD1 or TRBD2 (5 bases each). The length of the CDR3 is 17 residues. Trimming took 4 bases from V and 3 from J, leaving 19 bases between them. Germline V gives CDR1 MNHNS, CDR2 SASEGT. CDR3 nucleotides: TGTGCCAGCAGTGTAACGGGGCTTGGAACAGACAAAAACATTCAGTACTTC. Translation gives CASSVTGLGTDKNIQYF.

This clonotype has ten or more counts. The gene calls are TRBV27 and TRBJ1-6; D gene uncertain. The germline V and J ends were trimmed by 0 bases and 0 bases, with 9 bases remaining between them. Germline loops: CDR1 MNHEY, CDR2 SMNVEV (reference sequence). The CDR3 totals 17 residues. CDR3 coding DNA: TGTGCCAGCAGTTTATCGGTCGGGGACTCCTATAATTCACCCCTCCACTTT. Amino acids: CASSLSVGDSYNSPLHF.

This clonotype came up many times. The genes are TRBV7-8 and TRBJ2-5; D remains ambiguous. Per the germline V gene, CDR1 is SGHVS and CDR2 is FQNEAQ. V was clipped by 1 base and J by 2 bases, with 8 bases between them. The CDR3 extends over 14 amino acids. Here the CDR3 DNA reads TGTGCCAGCAGCTTAGGTTGGATTCAAGAGACCCAGTACTTC. Translated: CASSLGWIQETQYF.

Ten or more counts support this clonotype. The chain carries TRBV20-1 and TRBJ1-5; TRBD1 is a possible D gene (5 bases). In germline, CDR1 is DFQATT, CDR2 SNEGSKA (reference sequence). The CDR3 runs 13 residues. The V end lost 0 bases, the J end lost 10 bases, and 13 bases lay between the germline ends. CDR3 sequence (DNA): TGCAGTGCTAGAGATTCGGGGGGGGTACCCCAGCATTTT. This translates into CSARDSGGVPQHF.

Only a few counts were recorded for this clonotype. The chain couples TRBV15 to TRBJ1-5, with TRBD1 as a possible D gene (5 bases). Trimming removed 3 bases at V and 0 bases at J, with 12 bases between. The CDR3 runs 16 residues. Germline V gene data show CDR1 as LNHNV and CDR2 as YYDKDF (reference sequence). Written as DNA, the CDR3 is TGTGCCACCAGCAGTATGCCAGGGTATAGCAATCAGCCCCAGCATTTT. Translation gives CATSSMPGYSNQPQHF.

This clonotype was counted a few times. V and J are TRBV7-2 and TRBJ2-5; tentative D call: TRBD1 (6 bases). Germline V gives CDR1 SGHTA, CDR2 FQGNSA. The CDR3 covers 13 residues. V was trimmed by 5 bases and J by 3 bases, leaving 10 bases between them. The CDR3 DNA follows: TGTGCCAGCAGCACCTACAGGGAAGAGACCCAGTACTTC. Its protein product is CASSTYREETQYF.

This clonotype was found many times. This CDR3 is CSARSRDTTGETQYF. The CDR3 DNA reads TGCAGTGCTAGATCCCGGGACACCACTGGGGAGACCCAGTACTTC. The rearrangement links TRBV20-1 to TRBJ2-5; TRBD1 is a possible D gene (6 bases). The CDR3 sequence is 15 residues long. The V end lost 2 bases, the J end lost 5 bases, and 18 bases lay between the germline ends. CDR1 and CDR2 from the germline V gene are DFQATT and SNEGSKA (reference sequence).

This chain joins TRBV7-9 and TRBJ1-1; maybe TRBD1 (6 bases). CDR1 SEHNR and CDR2 FQNEAQ come from the germline V gene (reference sequence). Between the trimmed V and J ends, which lost 7 bases and 7 bases, there was a span of 16 bases. The CDR3 loop spans 13 amino acids. For the CDR3, the DNA is TGTGCCAGCACGGATCAGGACAGAGATGAAGCTTTCTTT. Amino acid sequence: CASTDQDRDEAFF.

Of note for this clonotype: Germline and junction disagree at one end, which may indicate a read error. The gene calls are TRBV2 and TRBJ1-2; a possible D gene is TRBD1 (6 bases). The CDR3 loop spans 14 amino acids. Germline CDR1 reads SNHLY; CDR2 reads FYNNEI. The DNA for the CDR3 is TGTGCCAGCAGTGGGGACATGACCATCTATGGTTACACCTTC. Protein product: CASSGDMTIYGYTF.

This clonotype was detected ten times or more. V usage is TRBV6-1 and J usage is TRBJ1-1; D call uncertain. The ends were cut back, 6 bases at V and 7 bases at J, with 6 bases in the middle. CDR3 length: 10 amino acids. Germline V CDR1 and CDR2: MNHNS, SASEGT. This CDR3 reads CASREGEAFF. The DNA of the CDR3 is TGTGCCAGCAGAGAGGGTGAAGCTTTCTTT.

This clonotype was seen ten or more times. The chain recombines TRBV20-1 with TRBJ2-7; 11 nucleotides align to TRBD2. The germline CDR1 and CDR2 sequences are DFQATT and SNEGSKA (reference sequence). Trimming cost V 0 bases and J 6 bases; bases outside gene matches: 7. The CDR3 totals 15 residues. Written as DNA, the CDR3 is TGCAGTGCTAGAGATTTCAGAGGACTAGCGGGCGAGCAGTACTTC. Translated: CSARDFRGLAGEQYF.

This clonotype was found many times. The V and J genes are TRBV6-5 and TRBJ2-7; weak D call: TRBD1 (5 bases). From germline, CDR1 is MNHEY and CDR2 SVGAGI. The CDR3 length is 13 residues. Trimming cost V 6 bases and J 6 bases, with 15 bases left between them. The CDR3 region has the DNA TGTGCCAGCAGGCCGGCAGGGTCACGCGAGCAGTACTTC. Residues: CASRPAGSREQYF.

Many counts were recorded for this clonotype. The chain uses TRBV5-8 and TRBJ1-2, with D hard to call. The CDR3 consists of 13 residues. CDR1 and CDR2 from the germline V gene are SGHTS and YDEGEE. With 2 bases removed from V and 7 bases from J, the gap between germline ends came to 12 bases. As DNA, the CDR3 is TGTGCCAGCAGCTTAAGAGCAGACGTTGGCTACACCTTC. Protein sequence: CASSLRADVGYTF.

This clonotype was detected only a few times. The chain recombines TRBV6-2 or TRBV6-3 with TRBJ1-5, with D perhaps TRBD1 (6 bases). Germline V CDR1 and CDR2: MNHEY, SVGEGT. The CDR3 sequence is 14 residues long. The germline V and J ends were trimmed by 7 bases and 4 bases, with 14 bases remaining between them. This CDR3 reads CASNGGFENQPQHF. CDR3 DNA: TGTGCCAGCAACGGGGGCTTCGAGAATCAGCCCCAGCATTTT.

In this sample, this clonotype turned up many times. This chain joins TRBV20-1 and TRBJ1-1, with D perhaps matching TRBD1 (5 bases). The germline V and J ends were trimmed by 4 bases and 2 bases, with 14 bases remaining between them. Per the germline V gene, CDR1 is DFQATT and CDR2 is SNEGSKA (reference sequence). There are 14 residues in the CDR3. CDR3 DNA sequence: TGCAGTGCTACTTCACCGGGGGGAAACACTGAAGCTTTCTTT. This codes for CSATSPGGNTEAFF.

In its sample, this clonotype was seen many times. The chain has TRBV6-5 and TRBJ2-7; D is possibly TRBD1 (6 bases). The V and J ends lost 0 bases and 5 bases respectively, with 14 bases between them. Germline lookup yields CDR1 MNHEY and CDR2 SVGAGI. The CDR3 extends over 15 amino acids. The CDR3 DNA reads TGTGCCAGCAGTTACTCGCGACAGGCTCCGCACGAGCAGTACTTC. Protein sequence: CASSYSRQAPHEQYF.

The table lists this clonotype with many counts. The gene calls are TRBV12-5 and TRBJ1-1; the D is unclear. V was trimmed by 0 bases and J by 8 bases, leaving 7 bases between them. Germline V lookup: CDR1 LGHNT, CDR2 FRNRAP. This CDR3 is 12 amino acids long. The CDR3 sequence is CASGLVRAEAFF. In DNA form, the CDR3 reads TGTGCTAGTGGTTTGGTACGCGCCGAAGCTTTCTTT. The whole variable domain, filled in from reference TRBV12-5 and TRBJ1-1, reads DARVTQTPRHKVTEMGQEVTMRCQPILGHNTVFWYRQTMMQGLELLAYFRNRAPLDDSGMPKDRFSAEMPDATLATLKIQPSEPRDSAVYFCASGLVRAEAFFGQGTRLTVV.

The chain has TRBV7-9 and TRBJ2-7, with 7 bases fitting TRBD1. V was clipped by 8 bases and J by 1 base; unmatched bases: 8. The germline gives CDR1 SEHNR, CDR2 FQNEAQ (reference sequence). The CDR3 is 14 residues long. CDR3 nucleotide sequence: TGTGCCAGCTTACCTACGACAGGGTCCTACGAGCAGTACTTC. Residues: CASLPTTGSYEQYF.

V and J are TRBV28 and TRBJ1-2, with 8 bases identical to TRBD1. The V and J ends lost 4 bases and 12 bases, in that order; junction bases with no gene match: 7. The CDR3 length is 12 residues. CDR1 is MDHEN, CDR2 SYDVKM, per germline. CDR3 sequence (DNA): TGTGCCAGCAGTTACATTCAGGGGGCAAACACCTTC. It yields the protein CASSYIQGANTF.

V gene TRBV9 combines with J gene TRBJ2-4, with D unresolved. The CDR3 covers 15 residues. Germline CDR1 reads SGDLS; CDR2 reads YYNGEE. V was shortened by 0 bases and J by 1 base, with 8 bases between the two germline ends. The CDR3 here is CASSVGDWAKNIQYF. DNA of the CDR3: TGTGCCAGCAGCGTAGGAGATTGGGCCAAAAACATTCAGTACTTC.

This clonotype was picked up many times. The chain combines TRBV20-1 with TRBJ1-2; 7 bases align to TRBD1. CDR1 and CDR2 (germline): DFQATT, SNEGSKA (reference sequence). The CDR3 extends over 14 amino acids. With 3 bases clipped from V and 8 bases from J, the junction kept 12 bases outside the gene matches. CDR3 sequence: CSARDLGGGSGYTF. CDR3 sequence (DNA): TGCAGTGCTAGGGATCTAGGAGGGGGCAGCGGCTACACCTTC.

Many counts were recorded for this clonotype. V and J are TRBV7-9 and TRBJ2-5; D remains ambiguous. The ends were cut back, 4 bases at V and 4 bases at J, with 4 bases in the middle. Per the germline V gene, CDR1 is SEHNR and CDR2 is FQNEAQ (reference sequence). There are 11 residues in the CDR3. CDR3 region: CASSSVETQYF. DNA for the CDR3: TGTGCCAGCAGCTCGGTAGAGACCCAGTACTTC.

This clonotype showed up many times. V and J are TRBV19 and TRBJ1-2, with D maybe TRBD1 (6 bases). V lost 4 bases and J lost 5, with 17 bases in between. This CDR3 has 15 amino acids. Germline V gene lookup returns CDR1 LNHDA and CDR2 SQIVND (reference sequence). The DNA of the CDR3 is TGTGCCAGTAGTAGGGACACCGCTTCGGGGTATGGCTACACCTTC. Amino acids: CASSRDTASGYGYTF. The full variable domain, its missing parts supplied by reference TRBV19 and TRBJ1-2, is DGGITQSPKYLFRKEGQNVTLSCEQNLNHDAMYWYRQDPGQGLRLIYYSQIVNDFQKGDIAEGYSVSREKKESFPLTVTSAQKNPTAFYLCASSRDTASGYGYTFGSGTRLTVV.

This clonotype was counted many times. The chain has TRBV20-1 and TRBJ2-3, with 9 bases matching TRBD2. Losses at the gene ends were 6 bases for V and 7 bases for J; bases not matched to a gene: 14. Germline V gene sequence: CDR1 DFQATT, CDR2 SNEGSKA (reference sequence). The length of the CDR3 is 15 residues. The CDR3 DNA reads as TGCAGTGCCCACGGAGGGCTAGCGGGGAGGCATACGCAGTATTTT. This gives the protein CSAHGGLAGRHTQYF.